These 25 T cell receptor beta chains came from one sample sequenced in a study of blood T cell repertoires in COVID-19. TCRdb's copy holds only in-frame clones and misses some; the assay was immunoSEQ multiplex PCR. Of 200,000 to 250,000 clones in the sample, roughly 90% were seen once. The sequenced sample consisted of peripheral blood. The receptors stem from a woman between 40 and 50 years old with acute or convalescent COVID-19.

The CDR3 sequence is CASSQDVPLNYGYTF. The CDR3 DNA reads TGCGCCAGCAGCCAAGATGTCCCGTTAAACTATGGCTACACCTTC. V usage is TRBV4-1 and J usage is TRBJ1-2; the D is unclear. The CDR3 spans 15 residues. Trimming left V 0 bases short and J 2 bases short, with 10 bases between. Germline V gives CDR1 MGHRA, CDR2 YSYEKL.

The rearrangement links TRBV5-1 to TRBJ1-2; 8 bases align to TRBD1. From germline, CDR1 is SGHRS and CDR2 YFSETQ. The CDR3 sequence is 15 residues long. Trimming cost V 2 bases and J 3 bases; bases outside gene matches: 6. The CDR3 spells CASSLTGGGDYGYTF. The CDR3 nucleotides are TGCGCCAGCAGCTTAACAGGGGGTGGCGACTATGGCTACACCTTC.

The chain carries TRBV4-1 and TRBJ2-7; 8 nucleotides align to TRBD1. Germline V gives CDR1 MGHRA, CDR2 YSYEKL. This CDR3 has 15 residues. The J segment lost 4 bases and the V segment lost 0 bases, leaving 5 bases of the junction unmatched. The CDR3 loop is CASSQEGTGVYEQYV. The CDR3 nucleotides are TGCGCCAGCAGCCAAGAGGGGACAGGAGTTTACGAGCAGTACGTC.

This clone was counted a single time. The chain combines TRBV7-2 with TRBJ2-5, with 9 positions matching TRBD1. V lost 5 bases and J lost 5; bases outside the gene matches: 9. The CDR3 consists of 15 residues. Germline CDR1 reads SGHTA; CDR2 reads FQGNSA. The CDR3 nucleotides are TGTGCCAGCAGCCCCCGAAGACAGGGGGGGGAGACCCAGTACTTC. It codes for CASSPRRQGGETQYF.

This clone appeared once. The V call is TRBV7-9, the J call TRBJ1-1; tentatively, D is TRBD1 (6 bases). Trimming pared 4 bases from V and 11 bases from J, leaving 20 bases between. There are 14 residues in the CDR3. CDR1 is SEHNR and CDR2 is FQNEAQ in the germline V gene (reference sequence). CDR3 bases: TGTGCCAGCAGCTCCGAGGGGGGGCAGGTAGGGGCTTTCTTT. Amino acid sequence: CASSSEGGQVGAFF.

In its sample, this clone was seen a few times. This chain connects TRBV6-6 to TRBJ1-2; TRBD1 aligns across 8 bases. CDR3 size: 16 residues. Germline CDR1 and CDR2: MNHNY and SVGAGI (reference sequence). Trimming at V came to 11 bases and at J to 0 bases, leaving 14 bases not matched to a gene. For the CDR3, the DNA is TGTGCCGCAGCTGTGCGAGACAGGGGAACTAACTATGGCTACACCTTC. Its translation: CAAAVRDRGTNYGYTF.

This sequence joins TRBV15 and TRBJ1-1, with TRBD1 identical over 11 bases. Germline CDR1 reads LNHNV; CDR2 reads YYDKDF (reference sequence). This CDR3 has 15 residues. V dropped 8 bases and J dropped 4; count of bases not matched to a gene: 9. The CDR3 region is CATVLGQGVRTEAFF. Here the CDR3 DNA reads TGTGCCACCGTTTTGGGACAGGGGGTTCGCACTGAAGCTTTCTTT.

The chain joins TRBV19 to TRBJ1-1; 9 nucleotides agree with TRBD1. The CDR3 has 21 residues. Trimming at V came to 3 bases and at J to 1 base, leaving 21 bases not matched to a gene. The germline V gene encodes CDR1 LNHDA and CDR2 SQIVND (reference sequence). The CDR3 is CASSIPSRYRGLTRQNTEAFF. As DNA, the CDR3 is TGTGCCAGTAGTATCCCTAGCCGGTACAGGGGGCTTACCCGACAGAACACTGAAGCTTTCTTT.

This CDR3 is CASSYSRLGNEQFF. The CDR3 DNA sequence: TGTGCCAGCAGTTACTCGCGTCTCGGGAATGAGCAGTTCTTC. The rearrangement links TRBV6-5 to TRBJ2-1; D uncertain. CDR1 MNHEY and CDR2 SVGAGI come from the germline V gene. The CDR3 totals 14 residues. V lost 0 bases and J lost 7, with 10 bases in between.

This chain links TRBV28 with TRBJ1-6; 8 bases line up with TRBD1. The germline V gene encodes CDR1 MDHEN and CDR2 SYDVKM. CDR3 length equals 16 residues. The V segment lost 1 base and the J segment 9 bases; nucleotides outside the gene matches: 8. The CDR3 region has the DNA TGTGCCAGCAGTTTATCTGGCAGGGGGCGAAGTTCACCCCTCCACTTT. Amino acid sequence: CASSLSGRGRSSPLHF.

J is TRBJ1-4 and V is TRBV2; no definite D call. V lost 6 bases, J lost 7 bases, and 15 bases lay in between. Germline V gene data show CDR1 as SNHLY and CDR2 as FYNNEI. This CDR3 contains 14 residues. This CDR3 is CASRSGSAGEKLFF. CDR3 sequence (DNA): TGTGCCAGCAGGAGCGGCTCCGCAGGTGAAAAACTGTTTTTT. Using reference TRBV2 and TRBJ1-4 for the parts outside the CDR3, the full variable domain is EPEVTQTPSHQVTQMGQEVILRCVPISNHLYFYWYRQILGQKVEFLVSFYNNEISEKSEIFDDQFSVERPDGSNFTLKIRSTKLEDSAMYFCASRSGSAGEKLFFGSGTQLSVL.

The chain combines TRBV3-1 (or the pseudogene TRBV3-2) with TRBJ2-3; 8 nucleotides align to TRBD1. Germline CDR1 reads LGHDT; CDR2 reads YNNKEL (reference sequence). CDR3 length: 14 residues. V trimming: 4 bases; J trimming: 5 bases; junction bases outside the gene matches: 5. As DNA, the CDR3 is TGTGCCAGCAGCCCCCGGACAGGGAGAGATACGCAGTATTTT. This codes for CASSPRTGRDTQYF.

The chain carries TRBV11-1 and TRBJ2-1; no clear D gene. V was trimmed by 2 bases and J by 0 bases, leaving 5 bases between them. The CDR3 is 14 residues long. The germline V gene has CDR1 SGHAT and CDR2 FQDESV (reference sequence). The CDR3 coding sequence is TGTGCCAGCAGCTTAATAATCTCCTACAATGAGCAGTTCTTC. It translates to CASSLIISYNEQFF.

The genes are TRBV9 and TRBJ2-1, with 10 positions matching TRBD2. V trimming: 0 bases; J trimming: 7 bases; junction bases outside the gene matches: 7. Looked up from germline, CDR1 is SGDLS and CDR2 is YYNGEE. This CDR3 contains 16 residues. In nucleotides, the CDR3 is TGTGCCAGCAGCGTAGCACTAAGCGGGGGGGCTAATGAGCAGTTCTTC. Amino acid sequence: CASSVALSGGANEQFF.

V gene TRBV5-1 combines with J gene TRBJ1-1, with 7 bases fitting TRBD1. Per the germline V gene, CDR1 is SGHRS and CDR2 is YFSETQ. V was clipped by 0 bases and J by 1 base; unmatched bases: 3. The CDR3 sequence is 15 residues long. The CDR3 bases are TGCGCCAGCAGCTTGGAAGGGACAGCGAACACTGAAGCTTTCTTT. Its protein product is CASSLEGTANTEAFF.

The rearrangement uses TRBV7-8 and TRBJ2-2; D is perhaps TRBD2 (5 bases). The ends were cut back, 10 bases at V and 5 bases at J, with 8 bases in the middle. Germline CDR1 reads SGHVS; CDR2 reads FQNEAQ. The CDR3 spans 11 residues. The CDR3: CATGLTGELFF. The CDR3 DNA follows: TGTGCCACTGGACTGACCGGGGAGCTGTTTTTT.

The chain's CDR3 is CASSLLEGDSPLHF. CDR3 bases: TGCGCCAGCAGCCTTTTGGAGGGTGATTCACCCCTCCACTTT. V gene TRBV5-1 combines with J gene TRBJ1-6; D not certain. Germline V CDR1 and CDR2: SGHRS, YFSETQ. Trimming cost V 4 bases and J 8 bases, with 13 bases left between them. The CDR3 runs 14 residues.

This clone was found once. This chain links TRBV6-5 with TRBJ1-1; possible D gene TRBD1, 6 bases. V lost 5 bases to trimming and J lost 5 bases, with 15 bases between them. CDR3 size: 14 residues. CDR1 is MNHEY, CDR2 SVGAGI, per germline. The CDR3 DNA follows: TGTGCCAGCAGTCCCGACAGGTGGGGAACTGAAGCTTTCTTT. Translated, it gives CASSPDRWGTEAFF.

This chain connects TRBV2 to TRBJ2-1, with 7 nucleotides matching TRBD2. Germline CDR1 is SNHLY and CDR2 is FYNNEI. This CDR3 has 13 residues. With 4 bases clipped from V and 8 bases from J, the junction kept 5 bases outside the gene matches. DNA of the CDR3: TGTGCCAGCAGTGTTTCGGCGGGGGATGAGCAGTTCTTC. This codes for CASSVSAGDEQFF.

The V gene is TRBV5-4, the J gene TRBJ1-3; 12 nucleotides agree with TRBD1. V lost 5 bases and J lost 8; bases outside the gene matches: 8. The CDR3 is 15 residues long. Germline values: CDR1 SGHNT, CDR2 YYREEE (reference sequence). The CDR3 loop reads CASSPGQGAWDTIYF. DNA of the CDR3: TGTGCCAGCAGTCCGGGACAGGGGGCATGGGACACCATATATTTT.

The chain uses TRBV19 and TRBJ1-2; possible D gene TRBD1, 6 bases. Germline CDR1 LNHDA, CDR2 SQIVND (reference sequence). The V end lost 5 bases, the J end lost 4 bases, and 11 bases lay between the germline ends. CDR3 size: 13 residues. CDR3 in DNA: TGTGCCAGTAGTCCCGGGACATCCTATGGCTACACCTTC. Its protein product is CASSPGTSYGYTF.

The chain couples TRBV5-1 to TRBJ2-5; perhaps TRBD2 as D (5 bases). The CDR3 loop spans 13 amino acids. V was shortened by 0 bases and J by 4 bases, with 7 bases between the two germline ends. CDR1 is SGHRS and CDR2 is YFSETQ in the germline V gene. CDR3 protein: CASSLGGAETQYF. CDR3 coding DNA: TGCGCCAGCAGCTTGGGGGGAGCAGAGACCCAGTACTTC.

The chain uses TRBV5-6 and TRBJ2-1; TRBD2 matches 13 bases. The CDR3 totals 15 residues. Losses at the gene ends were 4 bases for V and 8 bases for J; bases not matched to a gene: 6. Germline CDR1 and CDR2: SGHDT and YYEEEE. CDR3 in amino acids: CASSQGTSGAHEQFF. The CDR3 DNA sequence: TGTGCCAGCAGCCAAGGGACTAGCGGGGCGCATGAGCAGTTCTTC.

This chain joins TRBV5-6 and TRBJ2-3; TRBD2 matches at 10 bases. The CDR3 loop spans 15 amino acids. After removal of 4 bases from V and 10 bases from J, the junction contained 12 bases not matched to a gene. Germline V lookup: CDR1 SGHDT, CDR2 YYEEEE. This chain's CDR3 is CASSPTGLAGVPQYF. In DNA form, the CDR3 reads TGTGCCAGCAGCCCTACGGGGCTAGCGGGGGTTCCGCAGTATTTT.

The chain joins TRBV9 to TRBJ2-3; 15 bases are shared with TRBD2. Trimming took 4 bases from V and 0 from J; bases not matched to a gene: 21. Germline V lookup: CDR1 SGDLS, CDR2 YYNGEE. The CDR3 runs to 23 residues. CDR3 sequence (DNA): TGTGCCAGCAGCTCCCCCCGGAAGGGGACTAGCGGGGGGTCGACCCCTAGCACAGATACGCAGTATTTT. Its translation is CASSSPRKGTSGGSTPSTDTQYF.